This T cell receptor (beta chain) was retrieved from a study of human T cells and chemical hapten exposure (TCRdb year 2021). Background for the entire study: For sensitization, 2% DPC in acetone was applied to an approximately 2 cm by approximately 2 cm area of upper inner arm skin. Weekly therapeutic DPC doses were additionally applied to the scalp of patients throughout the approximately 24-week study period. About 30 alopecia patients provided blood for TCR sequencing at one to four time points (pre-sensitization, 2, 6 and 24 weeks). Blood samples were taken from patients before sensitization (week 0) and then at 2, 6 and about 24 weeks after DPC sensitization. In alopecia patients, the study followed how the peripheral blood TCR repertoire changed in vivo over primary and secondary sensitization to diphenylcyclopropenone (DPC), a hapten. Alopecia areata with under or over 50% scalp involvement, alopecia totalis and alopecia universalis were represented in the patient cohort, which was mostly female. The libraries were sequenced as a pool, and the TCR yield per sample differed mostly because of small variations in library volumes within the pool. Patch testing was done on the upper back using Finn chambers containing 0.01% DPC, and results were scored after 6 days according to International Contact Dermatitis Research Group standards.

The receptor library was made with RACE. The sequencing machine was a NextSeq 500. During library preparation, unique molecular identifiers were attached to individual cDNA molecules so that TCRs could be counted quantitatively and reproducibly. For every blood RNA sample, sequencing covered both the TCR alpha and TCR beta chains. The authors' analysis ran thus. Samples had a median of about 96,000 TCRs, with a range from roughly 20,000 to 690,600. V, J and CDR3 annotation of the TCR reads was carried out using the Decombinator software suite. To make PS versus PT1 abundance plots, every sample was subsampled to the same number of TCRs (28,000). Expanded TCRs were defined as absent before sensitization and observed at least eight times at the 2-week time point. TCRdb trimmed public reads at Q25 via fastp, called clones via MiXCR and kept in-frame beta chains. One record per CDR3 amino acid sequence lists the most common genes and DNA. TCRdb's processing, not the authors', yielded these V and J calls. The sample table holds about 51,000 distinct CDR3 sequences, of which approximately 8.8% were seen once. Around 15% of the sample lies in the top ten.

Beyond this particular receptor, the publication reports: Patch test score was positively correlated with the number of PT1 expanded TCRs, with significance at thresholds 8, 16 and 32 but not at 4. The number of TCRs above 1 in 1000 frequency did not change with DPC sensitization; there was no evidence of global repertoire structure alterations. After repeated subsampling, the strength of the expansion versus patch-test correlation and the threshold at which it became significant changed. Because every patient had alopecia, a presumed autoimmune disease, the patients' immune response might differ from that of healthy individuals. Compared with pre-sensitization or healthy control sets, expanded TCRs formed significantly more large CDR3 similarity clusters, which is consistent with antigen-driven responses.

The V end gives up 6 bases and the J end 10 bases, leaving 11 bases in the junction not matched to a gene. Reading the germline V gene gives CDR1 MNHNS and CDR2 SASEGT. The CDR3, from cysteine to phenylalanine, totals 15 residues. Of the read, only the CDR3 DNA is kept; its 45 bases are in frame from base 1. The time point label here, explained by the study, means: pre-sensitization, week 0. In the paper's terms, the treatment or condition label means: therapeutic diphenylcyclopropenone sensitization with weekly scalp DPC. At every patch-test visit, the blood draw took place before the patch test was put on. Patients were eligible if aged 18 to 70, diagnosed with alopecia and judged suitable for DPC therapy, and pregnant patients were excluded. Total RNA was extracted from unfractionated whole blood collected in Tempus Blood RNA tubes. On this clonotype: Its antigen is currently not known. No clone much larger than this one lies a single base away; base qualities are absent.

The origin of this receptor is a woman aged 40 to 50 with alopecia areata. Some clones in this sample may be carry-over from other donors' samples. The sequence is built from TRBV6-1 and TRBJ1-6, with 8 central nucleotides matching TRBD1. Sequencing used whole blood, obtained in connection with sensitization to the hapten diphenylcyclopropenone (DPC). The nucleotide sequence reads TGTGCCAGCAGGGTACAGGGGGAGGGCAGGTCACCCCTCCACTTT. Translated, this gives CASRVQGEGRSPLHF.